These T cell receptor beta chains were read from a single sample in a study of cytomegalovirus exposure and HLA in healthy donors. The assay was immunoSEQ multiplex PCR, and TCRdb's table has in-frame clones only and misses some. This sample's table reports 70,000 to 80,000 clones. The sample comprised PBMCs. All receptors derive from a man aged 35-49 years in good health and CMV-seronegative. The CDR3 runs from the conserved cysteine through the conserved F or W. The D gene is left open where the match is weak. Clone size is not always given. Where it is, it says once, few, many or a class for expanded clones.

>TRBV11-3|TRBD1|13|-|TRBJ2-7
TGTGCCAGCAGCTCCGGGACAGAGTACGAGCAGTACTTC
CASSSGTEYEQYF
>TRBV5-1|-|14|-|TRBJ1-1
TGCGCCAGCAGCTCCGCCACAGGGAACACTGAAGCTTTCTTT
CASSSATGNTEAFF
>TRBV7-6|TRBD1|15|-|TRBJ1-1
TGTGCCAGCAGCTTAGCGGGCGGACAGGGTACTGAAGCTTTCTTT
CASSLAGGQGTEAFF
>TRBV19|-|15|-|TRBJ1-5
TGTGCCAGTAGTACCCGGACAGATAGCAATCAGCCCCAGCATTTT
CASSTRTDSNQPQHF
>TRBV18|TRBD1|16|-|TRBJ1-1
TGTGCCAGCTCACCACTGAAACAGGGGGCGCGCACTGAAGCTTTCTTT
CASSPLKQGARTEAFF
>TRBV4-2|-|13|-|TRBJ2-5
TGTGCCAGCAGCCAAGGTGTCTTCGAGACCCAGTACTTC
CASSQGVFETQYF
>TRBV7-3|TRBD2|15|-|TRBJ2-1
TGTGCCAGCAGCATACTAGCGGGGGGGCCCAATGAGCAGTTCTTC
CASSILAGGPNEQFF
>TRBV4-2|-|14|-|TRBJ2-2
TGTGCCAGCAGCGGCTGGTTGAACACCGGGGAGCTGTTTTTT
CASSGWLNTGELFF
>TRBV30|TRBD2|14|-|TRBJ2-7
TGTGCCTGGAGCGGGCGCGGGGGGTCTCGTGAGCAGTACTTC
CAWSGRGGSREQYF
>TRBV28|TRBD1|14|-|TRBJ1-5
TGTGCCAGCAGCCGGGACAGGATCGATCAGCCCCAGCATTTT
CASSRDRIDQPQHF
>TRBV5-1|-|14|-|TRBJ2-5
TGCGCCAGCAGCAGGGGCGGGGTACAAGAGACCCAGTACTTC
CASSRGGVQETQYF
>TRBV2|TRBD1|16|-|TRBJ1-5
TGTGCCAGCAGTGCATCCGGGACAGGGAGAAATCAGCCCCAGCATTTT
CASSASGTGRNQPQHF
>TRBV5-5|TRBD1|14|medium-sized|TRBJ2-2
TGTGCCAGCAGATGGGACAGGGCTACCGGGGAGCTGTTTTTT
CASRWDRATGELFF
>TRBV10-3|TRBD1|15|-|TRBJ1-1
TGTGCCATCAGTGCTCAGGGACAGGGAGACACTGAAGCTTTCTTT
CAISAQGQGDTEAFF
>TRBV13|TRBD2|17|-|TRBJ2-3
TGTGCCAGCAGCGACCCCCCCGGACTAGCCCTACCAGATACGCAGTATTTT
CASSDPPGLALPDTQYF
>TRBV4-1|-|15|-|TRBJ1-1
TGCGCCAGCAGCCAAGATCATTCAGGGGACACTGAAGCTTTCTTT
CASSQDHSGDTEAFF
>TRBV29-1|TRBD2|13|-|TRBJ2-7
TGCAGCGGGCCGGGACTAGCGTTGTACGAGCAGTACTTC
CSGPGLALYEQYF
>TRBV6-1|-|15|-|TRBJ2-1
TGTGCCAGCAGTGAATCGCCGGGACTTAGCGTTGAGCAGTTCTTC
CASSESPGLSVEQFF
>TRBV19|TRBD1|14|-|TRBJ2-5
TGTGCCAGTAGTCCTAACAGGGGGCAAGAGACCCAGTACTTC
CASSPNRGQETQYF
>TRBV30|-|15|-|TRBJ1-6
TGTGCCTGGAGTACAGAACAGGGCTATAAATCACCCCTCCACTTT
CAWSTEQGYKSPLHF
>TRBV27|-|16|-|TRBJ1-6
TGTGCCAGCAGATCGACAGTACGGTCCTATAATTCACCCCTCCACTTT
CASRSTVRSYNSPLHF
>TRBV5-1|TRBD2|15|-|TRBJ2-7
TGCGCCAGCAGCTTGGCCGGCGCGGGGGACTACGAGCAGTACTTC
CASSLAGAGDYEQYF
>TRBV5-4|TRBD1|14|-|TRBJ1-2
TGTGCCAGCAGCCTGAGGACAGGGGTGTATGGCTACACCTTC
CASSLRTGVYGYTF
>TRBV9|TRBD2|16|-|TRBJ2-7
TGTGCCAGCAGCCCTCGGGGGAGCGGGGGGGCCTACGAGCAGTACTTC
CASSPRGSGGAYEQYF
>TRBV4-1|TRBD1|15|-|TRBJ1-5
TGCGCCAGCAGCCAGGAACAGGGGGAGGATCAGCCCCAGCATTTT
CASSQEQGEDQPQHF
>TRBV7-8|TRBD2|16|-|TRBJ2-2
TGTGCCAGCAGCTTAGATACTAGCGGGGCTTCCGGGGAGCTGTTTTTT
CASSLDTSGASGELFF
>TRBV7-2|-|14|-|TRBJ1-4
TGTGCCAGCAGCTTAGACACAGGGAGAGAAAAACTGTTTTTT
CASSLDTGREKLFF
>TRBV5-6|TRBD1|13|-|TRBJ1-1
TGTGCCAGCACCCAGGGGGGTGACACTGAAGCTTTCTTT
CASTQGGDTEAFF
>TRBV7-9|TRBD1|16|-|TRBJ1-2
TGTGCCAGCAGCCGAATGCGGGACAGGGAAGTATATGGCTACACCTTC
CASSRMRDREVYGYTF